These 20 T cell receptor beta chains originate from one sample sequenced in a study of radiation and T cells in renal cell carcinoma. Time point indicated: blood 4 weeks post-SBRT, at nephrectomy. Sample treatment: 15 Gy SBRT to primary tumor, nephrectomy 4 weeks later. Profiled with immunoSEQ multiplex PCR; TCRdb holds only in-frame clones, not every one. Among around 170,000 clones listed, 88% were seen once. The sample in question was blood, obtained from a patient whose treatment included radiotherapy and nephrectomy. The receptors shown here come from a woman in her forties or fifties with renal cell carcinoma.

The chain carries TRBV25-1 and TRBJ2-1, with TRBD1 matching 7 bases. V trimming: 1 base; J trimming: 6 bases; junction bases outside the gene matches: 6. CDR1 is MGHDK, CDR2 SYGVNS, per germline. The CDR3 is made up of 15 amino acids. The CDR3 bases are TGTGCCAGCAGTGAATCCGGACAGGTCAGCAATGAGCAGTTCTTC. Translating it yields CASSESGQVSNEQFF. Filled out from reference TRBV25-1 and TRBJ2-1, the complete variable domain reads EADIYQTPRYLVIGTGKKITLECSQTMGHDKMYWYQQDPGMELHLIHYSYGVNSTEKGDLSSESTVSRIRTEHFPLTLESARPSHTSQYLCASSESGQVSNEQFFGPGTRLTVL.

This chain joins TRBV12-5 and TRBJ2-3; the match to TRBD1 covers 8 bases. Trimming removed 2 bases from V and 4 bases from J; junction bases left unmatched: 11. The CDR3 runs 17 residues. Looked up from germline, CDR1 is LGHNT and CDR2 is FRNRAP. The CDR3 protein is CASGLPRTGRSADTQYF. CDR3 DNA sequence: TGTGCTAGTGGTTTGCCGAGGACAGGGAGGTCGGCAGATACGCAGTATTTT.

J is TRBJ1-1 and V is TRBV5-4; D is uncertain. The CDR3 contains 15 residues. Germline values: CDR1 SGHNT, CDR2 YYREEE (reference sequence). The ends were cut back, 3 bases at V and 1 base at J, with 13 bases in the middle. The CDR3 nucleotides are TGTGCCAGCAGCTGGGAGGGATCAAAGAACACTGAAGCTTTCTTT. Its translation: CASSWEGSKNTEAFF.

The chain recombines TRBV18 with TRBJ1-5, with D perhaps TRBD1 (6 bases). The V end lost 5 bases, the J end lost 6 bases, and 11 bases lay between the germline ends. The CDR3 totals 13 residues. CDR1 is KGHSH, CDR2 LQKENI, per germline. The CDR3 region has the DNA TGTGCCAGCTCAAGACAGGAAGGTCAGCCCCAGCATTTT. It specifies CASSRQEGQPQHF.

The rearrangement uses TRBV28 and TRBJ1-1, with 8 bases matching TRBD1. The J segment lost 1 base and the V segment lost 1 base, leaving 2 bases of the junction unmatched. CDR1 MDHEN and CDR2 SYDVKM come from the germline V gene. The CDR3 extends over 15 amino acids. CDR3 loop: CASSLFGTGNTEAFF. The DNA for the CDR3 is TGTGCCAGCAGTTTATTTGGGACAGGGAACACTGAAGCTTTCTTT.

The V and J genes are TRBV7-2 and TRBJ2-5; 9 bases align to TRBD2. Germline V lookup: CDR1 SGHTA, CDR2 FQGNSA. The CDR3 covers 17 residues. V was pared by 2 bases and J by 1 base, with 8 bases of the junction left unmatched. DNA of the CDR3: TGTGCCAGCAGCTTAAGCGGGGGCGGGGGGGTCCAAGAGACCCAGTACTTC. Translating gives CASSLSGGGGVQETQYF.

The chain employs TRBV5-4 and TRBJ1-2; TRBD1 matches at 7 bases. The V and J ends lost 2 bases and 7 bases, in that order; junction bases with no gene match: 8. CDR3 length: 14 residues. CDR1 is SGHNT, CDR2 YYREEE, per germline (reference sequence). The CDR3 is CASSLAGQGVGYTF. The CDR3 nucleotides read TGTGCCAGCAGCTTAGCGGGGCAGGGGGTTGGCTACACCTTC.

As for this clone: Other DNA variants within this sample encode the same CDR3. The chain has TRBV9 and TRBJ2-4; D is unresolved. CDR1 is SGDLS, CDR2 YYNGEE, per germline. V dropped 3 bases and J dropped 0 bases, with 7 bases sitting between them. The CDR3 runs to 14 residues. CDR3 in amino acids: CASSAGLAKNIQYF. CDR3 DNA: TGTGCCAGCAGCGCCGGGTTAGCCAAAAACATTCAGTACTTC.

The chain carries TRBV6-6 and TRBJ1-1; D is undetermined. CDR1 and CDR2 (germline): MNHNY, SVGAGI (reference sequence). Trimming took 7 bases from V and 1 from J, leaving 16 bases between them. The CDR3 is 15 residues long. The CDR3 region is CASTPPSPQNTEAFF. The CDR3 DNA is TGTGCCAGCACTCCCCCCTCCCCCCAGAACACTGAAGCTTTCTTT.

The chain recombines TRBV7-2 with TRBJ2-7; no definite D call. The CDR3 length is 15 residues. The V end was cut by 3 bases, the J end by 5 bases, with 17 bases between. Germline V gives CDR1 SGHTA, CDR2 FQGNSA. The CDR3 region is CASSFRASIFDEQYF. Here the CDR3 DNA reads TGTGCCAGCAGCTTTAGGGCCAGTATCTTCGACGAGCAGTACTTC.

The rearrangement joins TRBV25-1 to TRBJ2-5; weak D call: TRBD2 (6 bases). CDR1 is MGHDK, CDR2 SYGVNS, per germline. This CDR3 region has 13 residues. V was clipped by 8 bases and J by 5 bases, with 15 bases between them. Here the CDR3 reads CASGGAGRETQYF. As DNA, the CDR3 is TGTGCCAGCGGTGGGGCGGGGAGGGAGACCCAGTACTTC.

This clone is a singleton in its sample. The rearrangement uses TRBV28 and TRBJ1-6, with 9 bases matching TRBD1. The junction had 6 bases not matched to a gene; V was cut back by 7 bases and J by 5 bases. Germline CDR1 is MDHEN and CDR2 is SYDVKM. This CDR3 is 15 amino acids long. The DNA of the CDR3 is TGTGCCAGCAATAACAGGGGGCCCAATAATTCACCCCTCCACTTT. This sequence encodes CASNNRGPNNSPLHF.

J is TRBJ2-3 and V is TRBV4-2, with 7 bases that match TRBD2. V lost 3 bases to trimming and J lost 6 bases; unmatched junction nucleotides: 12. The V gene's germline CDR1 is LGHNA and CDR2 YNFKEQ. This CDR3 has 16 amino acids. CDR3 sequence (DNA): TGTGCCAGCAGCCAGGGGGAGTTTAGCGGGCCGGATACGCAGTATTTT. Translation gives CASSQGEFSGPDTQYF.

This chain uses TRBV9 with TRBJ2-1, with no clear D. There are 15 residues in the CDR3. CDR1 SGDLS and CDR2 YYNGEE come from the germline V gene. Trimming removed 1 base at V and 1 base at J, with 9 bases between. DNA of the CDR3: TGTGCCAGCAGCGTATTGTGGGGATCCTACAATGAGCAGTTCTTC. Protein: CASSVLWGSYNEQFF.

This chain connects TRBV6-5 to TRBJ1-3; 7 positions agree with TRBD1. This CDR3 is built from 14 residues. V trimming: 6 bases; J trimming: 4 bases; junction bases outside the gene matches: 6. Germline V CDR1 and CDR2: MNHEY, SVGAGI. The CDR3 DNA follows: TGTGCCAGCAGCCAGACAGGGAACGGAAACACCATATATTTT. Amino acid sequence: CASSQTGNGNTIYF.

As regards this clone: The same CDR3 can be traced to other DNA sequences in this sample. The chain couples TRBV9 to TRBJ2-7; D unresolved. The CDR3 is made up of 15 amino acids. Trimming pared 0 bases from V and 0 bases from J, leaving 10 bases between. CDR1 is SGDLS, CDR2 YYNGEE, per germline. The chain's CDR3 is CASSVGPGSSYEQYF. CDR3 DNA sequence: TGTGCCAGCAGCGTAGGTCCAGGTAGCTCCTACGAGCAGTACTTC. The variable domain in full, completed from reference TRBV9 and TRBJ2-7, reads DSGVTQTPKHLITATGQRVTLRCSPRSGDLSVYWYQQSLDQGLQFLIQYYNGEERAKGNILERFSAQQFPDLHSELNLSSLELGDSALYFCASSVGPGSSYEQYFGPGTRLTVT.

The chain has TRBV4-3 and TRBJ2-1, with a possible D match to TRBD2 (5 bases). From germline, CDR1 is LGHNA and CDR2 YSLEER. There are 15 residues in the CDR3. V lost 4 bases, J lost 1 base, and 11 bases lay in between. CDR3 residues: CASSPRDRSYNEQFF. DNA of the CDR3: TGCGCCAGCAGCCCTCGGGATCGTTCCTACAATGAGCAGTTCTTC.

Points on this clone: Other DNA variants within this sample encode the same CDR3. This chain links TRBV10-1 with TRBJ2-5, with a weak D call TRBD2 (6 bases). Germline loops: CDR1 WNHNN, CDR2 SYGVQD (reference sequence). This CDR3 is built from 14 residues. Trimming pared 0 bases from V and 2 bases from J, leaving 7 bases between. The CDR3 DNA reads as TGCGCCAGCAGTGAGTCACGGGGGCAAGAGACCCAGTACTTC. Its translation: CASSESRGQETQYF.

The CDR3 is CASGHGQGDYGYTF. DNA for the CDR3: TGTGCTAGTGGACACGGACAGGGTGACTATGGCTACACCTTC. This chain connects TRBV12-5 to TRBJ1-2, with TRBD1 identical over 8 bases. Germline loops: CDR1 LGHNT, CDR2 FRNRAP. The CDR3 runs 14 residues. The V segment lost 6 bases and the J segment 3 bases; nucleotides outside the gene matches: 6.

The V gene is TRBV18, the J gene TRBJ2-7, with unresolved D. CDR3 length: 13 residues. Germline-derived CDR1 and CDR2 are KGHSH and LQKENI. V was pared by 3 bases and J by 2 bases, with 8 bases between. CDR3 sequence: CASSPRVAYEQYF. CDR3 sequence (DNA): TGTGCCAGCTCACCTCGCGTCGCCTACGAGCAGTACTTC.